A selection of T cell receptor beta chains follows, all from one sample in a study of technical replicates of blood from a few donors. This table comes from immunoSEQ multiplex PCR, and its TCRdb copy is limited to in-frame clones, with some not included. Here the sample spans roughly 70,000 clones, 90% being singletons. Sequencing was performed on PBMCs. Receptors were obtained from a human donor in good health. Some clones in this sample may be carry-over from other donors' samples. The CDR3 runs from the conserved cysteine through the conserved F or W. D genes are given only for firm matches. Clone size is not always given. Where it is, it says once, few, many or a class for expanded clones.

J gene,D gene,clone size,V gene,CDR3 protein,CDR3 DNA
TRBJ2-7,NA,NA,TRBV12-5,CASGLPAGRLTYEQYF,TGTGCTAGTGGTTTGCCCGCGGGCAGGTTAACCTACGAGCAGTACTTC
TRBJ1-4,TRBD1,NA,TRBV30,CAWSVNRGGEKLFF,TGTGCCTGGAGTGTAAACAGGGGCGGAGAAAAACTGTTTTTT
TRBJ2-3,NA,once,TRBV2,CASSERLVTDTQYF,TGTGCCAGCAGTGAACGGCTAGTTACAGATACGCAGTATTTT
TRBJ2-5,NA,NA,TRBV4-2,CASSQDWDSHQTQYF,TGTGCCAGCAGCCAAGATTGGGACTCTCACCAGACCCAGTACTTC
TRBJ1-2,NA,NA,TRBV7-2,CASSSDTNYGYTF,TGTGCCAGCAGCTCCGACACGAACTATGGCTACACCTTC
TRBJ2-1,TRBD2,NA,TRBV4-2,CASSQLSGGGYNEQFF,TGTGCCAGCAGCCAACTAAGCGGGGGGGGTTACAATGAGCAGTTCTTC
TRBJ2-5,NA,once,TRBV5-8,CASSLAGRTWQEAQYF,TGTGCCAGCAGCTTGGCCGGTCGAACCTGGCAAGAGGCCCAGTACTTC
TRBJ2-2,TRBD2,NA,TRBV4-3,CASSHETRTSGVGGELFF,TGCGCCAGCAGCCATGAAACACGGACTAGCGGGGTAGGCGGGGAGCTGTTTTTT
TRBJ2-1,TRBD2,NA,TRBV9,CASSVEIRGTSGYNEQFF,TGTGCCAGCAGCGTAGAAATCCGGGGGACTAGCGGGTACAATGAGCAGTTCTTC
TRBJ2-1,TRBD2,NA,TRBV7-9,CASSPQAASGSDEQFF,TGTGCCAGCAGCCCCCAGGCGGCTAGCGGGAGCGATGAGCAGTTCTTC
TRBJ1-4,TRBD1,few,TRBV18,CASSPEIDRGAEKLFF,TGTGCCAGCTCACCGGAGATCGACAGGGGGGCAGAAAAACTGTTTTTT
TRBJ2-7,TRBD2,NA,TRBV5-1,CASSPGPGGGLNEQYF,TGCGCCAGCAGCCCTGGCCCGGGGGGGGGCCTCAACGAGCAGTACTTC
TRBJ2-7,NA,NA,TRBV18,CASSRVGGAVDEQYF,TGTGCCAGCTCTCGAGTAGGAGGGGCTGTGGACGAGCAGTACTTC
TRBJ2-1,TRBD2,NA,TRBV7-3,CASSLQLAGVGEQFF,TGTGCCAGCAGCTTACAACTAGCGGGGGTGGGGGAGCAGTTCTTC
TRBJ1-2,NA,NA,TRBV5-1,CASSPGLNLGGNYGYTF,TGCGCCAGCAGCCCGGGACTGAACCTTGGAGGTAACTATGGCTACACCTTC
TRBJ2-1,TRBD2,NA,TRBV7-9,CASSAPSGYNEQFF,TGTGCCAGCAGCGCCCCTAGCGGTTACAATGAGCAGTTCTTC
TRBJ2-7,NA,few,TRBV6-1,CASSGRDVGEQYF,TGTGCCAGCAGTGGTCGGGATGTCGGTGAGCAGTACTTC
TRBJ2-3,TRBD2,once,TRBV7-2,CASSLRLAGSLDTQYF,TGTGCCAGCAGCTTACGGCTAGCGGGGAGCTTGGATACGCAGTATTTT
TRBJ2-7,NA,NA,TRBV11-2,CASSSARVGYEQYF,TGTGCCAGCTCCTCCGCCAGGGTAGGCTACGAGCAGTACTTC
TRBJ1-6,NA,NA,TRBV4-2,CASSQVHSQGISPLHF,TGTGCCAGCAGCCAAGTCCATAGTCAGGGGATTTCACCCCTCCACTTT